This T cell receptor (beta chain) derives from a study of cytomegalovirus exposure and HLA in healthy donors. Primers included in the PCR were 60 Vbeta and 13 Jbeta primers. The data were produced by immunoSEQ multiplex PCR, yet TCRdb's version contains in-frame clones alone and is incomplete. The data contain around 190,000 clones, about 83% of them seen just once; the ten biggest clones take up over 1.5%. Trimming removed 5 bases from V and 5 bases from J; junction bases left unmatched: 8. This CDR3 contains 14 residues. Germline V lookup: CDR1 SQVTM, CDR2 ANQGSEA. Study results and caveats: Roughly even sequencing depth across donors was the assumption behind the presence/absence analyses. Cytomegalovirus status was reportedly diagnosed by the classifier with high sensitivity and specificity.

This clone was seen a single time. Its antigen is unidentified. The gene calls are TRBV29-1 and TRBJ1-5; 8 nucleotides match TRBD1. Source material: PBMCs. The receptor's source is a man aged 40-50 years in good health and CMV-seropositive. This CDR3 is CSVSSGGADQPQHF. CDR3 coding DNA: TGCAGCGTTTCCTCAGGGGGCGCGGATCAGCCCCAGCATTTT.